This entry is about one T cell receptor (beta chain). Per the study methods: Amplification of reference gene primers was used by the study to estimate nucleated cell counts. Sequencing was performed with immunoSEQ multiplex PCR; in TCRdb, only in-frame clones are kept and a portion is missing. Clonal size and the V and J genes are those of that table, whereas D and trimming came from the DNA. The sample shows over 150,000 clones, about four fifths of them seen only once. Patients of the Seattle cohort, enrolled during active infection, were followed longitudinally. Trimming left V 4 bases short and J 0 bases short, with 8 bases between. The germline V gene encodes CDR1 SGHRS and CDR2 YFSETQ. CDR3 size: 14 residues. This entry is derived from a study of blood T cell repertoires in COVID-19. About the research overall: The United States, Italy and Spain supplied acute and convalescent COVID-19 samples. Sources were T cells, B-cell-depleted T cells, or PBMCs; the material itself was cDNA or gDNA.

Source material: peripheral blood. This receptor was obtained from a woman of 80 years or more with COVID-19, enrolled during active disease. This chain uses TRBV5-1 with TRBJ2-1, with D possibly being TRBD2 (5 bases). The CDR3 loop is CASSGADSYNEQFF. The CDR3 nucleotides are TGCGCCAGCAGCGGAGCGGACTCCTACAATGAGCAGTTCTTC.